The present T cell receptor beta chain was sequenced within a study of cytomegalovirus exposure and HLA in healthy donors. Whole-study findings and limits: In an earlier analysis, about 87% or about 30%: the productive usage of most TCR beta V segments.

Germline assignment: CDR1 LNHNV and CDR2 YYDKDF (reference sequence). This CDR3 has 15 residues. V lost 8 bases and J lost 3, with 14 bases in between. On this clone itself: What it recognizes is unknown.

The primer mix had 60 Vbeta and 13 Jbeta primers. The table came from immunoSEQ multiplex PCR; TCRdb's copy has only in-frame clones and leaves some out. The table has tens of thousands of clones, 40% to 50% seen once. The chain links TRBV15 to TRBJ1-6, with D perhaps matching TRBD1 (6 bases). The sample comprised PBMCs. This sequence was found in a woman between 50 and 59 years old in good health and CMV-seronegative. CDR3 protein: CATSDRGDYNSPLHF. CDR3 nucleotide sequence: TGTGCCACCTCGGACAGAGGCGACTATAATTCACCCCTCCACTTT. The whole variable domain, filled in from reference TRBV15 and TRBJ1-6, reads DAMVIQNPRYQVTQFGKPVTLSCSQTLNHNVMYWYQQKSSQAPKLLFHYYDKDFNNEADTPDNFQSRRPNTSFCFLDIRSPGLGDTAMYLCATSDRGDYNSPLHFGNGTRLTVT.